The 25 T cell receptor beta chains reported below all come from one sample, sequenced in a study of response to subunit inactivated influenza vaccine. Each CDR3 protein gets one entry after TCRdb re-called the RT-PCR reads with MiXCR. This table holds about half a million distinct CDR3 sequences, approximately 11% found once. Here the sequenced sample was PBMCs from blood, taken 45 days after vaccination. All receptors derive from a man between 45 and 60 years old who received an inactivated influenza vaccine.

In this sample, this clonotype turned up many times. This chain uses TRBV20-1 with TRBJ2-2; the D is unclear. The V gene's germline CDR1 is DFQATT and CDR2 SNEGSKA (reference sequence). The CDR3 extends over 12 amino acids. V dropped 2 bases and J dropped 3 bases, with 4 bases sitting between them. This chain's CDR3 is CSARPDTGELFF. Here the CDR3 DNA reads TGCAGTGCTAGACCAGACACCGGGGAGCTGTTTTTT.

This chain joins TRBV6-1 and TRBJ2-1; the D gene is possibly TRBD2 (5 bases). The CDR3 consists of 14 residues. The germline CDR1 and CDR2 sequences are MNHNS and SASEGT. Trimming stripped 5 bases from V and 1 base from J, with 9 bases between. DNA for the CDR3: TGTGCCAGCAGTCTGAGGAGGTCCTACAATGAGCAGTTCTTC. Encoded protein: CASSLRRSYNEQFF.

This clonotype was counted many times. The chain links TRBV12-3 or TRBV12-4 to TRBJ2-7; D might be TRBD1 or TRBD2, each matching 5 bases. The CDR3 is made up of 13 amino acids. V shed 8 bases and J shed 0 bases, with 11 bases lying between them. CDR3 residues: CASRGSLSYEQYF. Written as DNA, the CDR3 is TGTGCCAGCCGGGGCAGTCTCTCCTACGAGCAGTACTTC.

The chain is built from TRBV6-5 and TRBJ2-3; 11 nucleotides agree with TRBD2. Germline CDR1 is MNHEY and CDR2 is SVGAGI. The V and J ends lost 0 bases and 5 bases, in that order; junction bases with no gene match: 4. The CDR3 spans 16 residues. The CDR3 nucleotides read TGTGCCAGCAGTTACTCGACTAGCGGGACGAAAGATACGCAGTATTTT. Its protein product is CASSYSTSGTKDTQYF.

In its sample, this clonotype was seen many times. The genes are TRBV15 and TRBJ1-2, with D hard to call. The CDR3 length is 15 residues. Germline-derived CDR1 and CDR2 are LNHNV and YYDKDF (reference sequence). Between the trimmed V and J ends, which lost 1 base and 1 base, there was a span of 10 bases. This CDR3 reads CATSRGHVSNYGYTF. CDR3 coding DNA: TGTGCCACCAGCAGAGGCCATGTCAGTAACTATGGCTACACCTTC.

The chain links TRBV7-2 to TRBJ2-1; D is undetermined. V was pared by 5 bases and J by 0 bases, with 11 bases between. CDR3 length equals 15 residues. Germline lookup yields CDR1 SGHTA and CDR2 FQGNSA. CDR3 region: CASSASPSSYNEQFF. The CDR3 DNA sequence: TGTGCCAGCAGCGCCAGCCCTAGCTCCTACAATGAGCAGTTCTTC. Together with reference TRBV7-2 and TRBJ2-1, the CDR3 gives the full variable domain: GAGVSQSPSNKVTEKGKDVELRCDPISGHTALYWYRQSLGQGLEFLIYFQGNSAPDKSGLPSDRFSAERTGGSVSTLTIQRTQQEDSAVYLCASSASPSSYNEQFFGPGTRLTVL.

This sequence joins TRBV7-3 and TRBJ2-3; 9 bases map to TRBD2. Germline V gene data show CDR1 as SGHTA and CDR2 as FQGTGA. CDR3 length: 14 residues. Trimming took 4 bases from V and 2 from J; bases not matched to a gene: 1. CDR3 protein: CASSSSGTTDTQYF. CDR3 nucleotide sequence: TGTGCCAGCAGCTCTAGCGGGACCACAGATACGCAGTATTTT.

This chain links TRBV5-1 with TRBJ2-5; D possibly corresponds to TRBD2 (5 bases). V lost 6 bases and J lost 5, with 14 bases in between. The CDR3 consists of 13 residues. Germline CDR1 reads SGHRS; CDR2 reads YFSETQ. This CDR3 reads CASNLRGQETQYF. CDR3 bases: TGCGCCAGCAACCTTCGGGGTCAGGAGACCCAGTACTTC.

CDR3 region: CASTFRPGESTDTQYF. Written as DNA, the CDR3 is TGTGCCAGCACCTTTAGGCCGGGAGAATCCACAGATACGCAGTATTTT. The rearrangement joins TRBV12-3 or TRBV12-4 to TRBJ2-3; the D gene is possibly TRBD2 (6 bases). This CDR3 contains 16 residues. Trimming shortened V by 7 bases and J by 2 bases, and 19 bases separated the two germline ends.

V usage is TRBV28 and J usage is TRBJ1-2; unclear D gene. The V and J ends lost 5 bases and 8 bases respectively, with 9 bases between them. The CDR3 is 11 residues long. The germline CDR1 and CDR2 sequences are MDHEN and SYDVKM. The CDR3 here is CASSPNSGYTF. In DNA, the CDR3 is TGTGCCAGCAGTCCTAACTCAGGCTACACCTTC.

This clonotype occurred a few times. CDR3 DNA: TGTGCCACCAGTGATTCGGGACTTTATGAGCAGTTCTTC. It translates to CATSDSGLYEQFF. The rearrangement links TRBV24-1 to TRBJ2-1, with D tentatively TRBD2 (6 bases). CDR3 length: 13 residues. V gave up 2 bases and J gave up 8 bases, with 9 bases separating them. The germline CDR1 and CDR2 sequences are KGHDR and SFDVKD.

This chain joins TRBV18 and TRBJ2-7; D is unresolved. The V and J ends lost 3 bases and 5 bases respectively, with 8 bases between them. CDR1 and CDR2 from the germline V gene are KGHSH and LQKENI. The CDR3 extends over 12 amino acids. DNA of the CDR3: TGTGCCAGCTCACCTAACGTTGACGAGCAGTACTTC. Protein sequence: CASSPNVDEQYF.

The genes are TRBV9 and TRBJ1-2; D uncertain. Germline-derived CDR1 and CDR2 are SGDLS and YYNGEE. Trimming shortened V by 0 bases and J by 3 bases, and 9 bases separated the two germline ends. This CDR3 has 14 amino acids. CDR3 in amino acids: CASSVGSGDYGYTF. DNA for the CDR3: TGTGCCAGCAGCGTAGGGTCTGGAGACTATGGCTACACCTTC.

This clonotype was observed at least ten times. The chain links TRBV20-1 to TRBJ2-5; TRBD2 aligns across 9 bases. The CDR3 is 14 amino acids. Germline CDR1 reads DFQATT; CDR2 reads SNEGSKA (reference sequence). The trim removed 0 bases at V and 4 bases at J, leaving 3 bases unmatched. The CDR3 DNA follows: TGCAGTGCTAGAGATGCGGGGGGGCCAGAGACCCAGTACTTC. Encoded protein: CSARDAGGPETQYF.

This sequence joins TRBV19 and TRBJ1-5, with 8 nucleotides matching TRBD1. In germline, CDR1 is LNHDA, CDR2 SQIVND (reference sequence). The CDR3 has 14 residues. Trimming cost V 7 bases and J 6 bases; bases outside gene matches: 8. DNA for the CDR3: TGTGCCAGTAATCTCGACAGGGGAGGTCAGCCCCAGCATTTT. Its translation is CASNLDRGGQPQHF.

This clonotype showed up just a few times. The chain uses TRBV27 and TRBJ2-3; the D gene is possibly TRBD1 (6 bases). The germline V and J ends were trimmed by 1 base and 1 base, with 15 bases remaining between them. The CDR3 is 17 residues long. CDR1 is MNHEY, CDR2 SMNVEV, per germline (reference sequence). CDR3 in amino acids: CASSLWGRGEGTDTQYF. For the CDR3, the DNA is TGTGCCAGCAGTTTATGGGGCAGGGGAGAAGGCACAGATACGCAGTATTTT.

A few counts support this clonotype. The chain joins TRBV20-1 to TRBJ1-1; a possible D gene is TRBD1 (5 bases). The germline V and J ends were trimmed by 2 bases and 1 base, with 8 bases remaining between them. The length of the CDR3 is 13 residues. Germline V lookup: CDR1 DFQATT, CDR2 SNEGSKA (reference sequence). This CDR3 reads CSARRTQNTEAFF. The CDR3 DNA follows: TGCAGTGCTAGACGGACACAGAACACTGAAGCTTTCTTT.

The sample holds a few counts of this clonotype. CDR3 region: CASRPSVTDTQYF. Here the CDR3 DNA reads TGTGCCAGCAGACCGTCGGTCACAGATACGCAGTATTTT. The V call is TRBV5-4, the J call TRBJ2-3; no firm D call. Trimming took off 5 bases at V and 2 bases at J, with 9 bases between the two ends. Germline values: CDR1 SGHNT, CDR2 YYREEE (reference sequence). This CDR3 region has 13 residues.

J is TRBJ1-6 and V is TRBV28; D gene uncertain. CDR1 and CDR2 from the germline V gene are MDHEN and SYDVKM. The CDR3 runs to 16 residues. Trimming removed 7 bases from V and 10 bases from J, with 23 bases in between. CDR3 amino acids: CASTPTRYTGNSPLHF. The CDR3 DNA sequence: TGTGCCAGCACCCCAACCCGATACACTGGGAACTCACCCCTCCACTTT.

This clonotype was detected a few times. Mismatch with germline at one junction end may stem from a read error. The CDR3 DNA reads as TGCAGTGCTATGGGGTTTCTTTCCTTC. Amino acids: CSAMGFLSF. This chain joins TRBV20-1 and TRBJ1-2; D not resolved. The CDR3 consists of 9 residues. From germline, CDR1 is DFQATT and CDR2 SNEGSKA (reference sequence).

This clonotype occurred a few times. This chain joins TRBV19 and TRBJ2-1; D is perhaps TRBD2 (6 bases). The CDR3 consists of 15 residues. V gave up 2 bases and J gave up 6 bases, with 14 bases separating them. The germline CDR1 and CDR2 sequences are LNHDA and SQIVND (reference sequence). CDR3 nucleotides: TGTGCCAGTAGTATACGTGGGAGGTCGGTCAATGAGCAGTTCTTC. It translates to CASSIRGRSVNEQFF.

This clonotype has more than one count but fewer than ten. The gene calls are TRBV27 and TRBJ2-3; D gene ambiguous. The germline CDR1 and CDR2 sequences are MNHEY and SMNVEV (reference sequence). This CDR3 contains 16 residues. V was shortened by 2 bases and J by 8 bases, with 20 bases between the two germline ends. The CDR3 is CASSLIHPVIPGTQYF. For the CDR3, the DNA is TGTGCCAGCAGTTTAATTCACCCAGTGATCCCGGGTACGCAGTATTTT.

This chain uses TRBV24-1 with TRBJ2-1, with D hard to call. CDR1 is KGHDR and CDR2 is SFDVKD in the germline V gene. The CDR3 has 13 residues. Trimming left V 4 bases short and J 9 bases short, with 12 bases between. This CDR3 reads CATSDPGFREQFF. In DNA form, the CDR3 reads TGTGCCACCAGTGACCCAGGTTTTCGTGAGCAGTTCTTC.

This clonotype was found many times. V is TRBV11-2 and J is TRBJ2-1, with 11 bases lining up with TRBD2. The germline gives CDR1 SGHAT, CDR2 FQNNGV. The CDR3 contains 17 residues. V lost 5 bases, J lost 0 bases, and 6 bases stayed unmatched. DNA for the CDR3: TGTGCCAGCAGCATCAATAGCGGGGGGGCCTCCTACAATGAGCAGTTCTTC. Encoded protein: CASSINSGGASYNEQFF.

This clonotype was recorded at least ten times. The genes are TRBV6-2 or TRBV6-3 and TRBJ1-1; no clear D gene. The ends were cut back, 0 bases at V and 1 base at J, with 9 bases in the middle. This CDR3 has 15 amino acids. CDR1 and CDR2 (germline): MNHEY, SVGEGT. The CDR3 loop is CASSYSAYSNTEAFF. In nucleotides, the CDR3 is TGTGCCAGCAGTTACTCAGCCTATTCGAACACTGAAGCTTTCTTT.